This T cell receptor (beta chain) is drawn from a study of blood T cell repertoires in COVID-19. As for the study in general: Sources were T cells, B-cell-depleted T cells, or PBMCs; the material itself was cDNA or gDNA.

In the authors' methods: Cell counts per sample came from amplifying reference gene primers. Assay used: immunoSEQ multiplex PCR; TCRdb lists only in-frame clones, some missing. That table supplies the V and J calls and clone size; D and trimming were determined from the DNA. The table records more than 95,000 clones, roughly 91% of them present only once. The CDR3 totals 16 residues. Trimming took 1 base from V and 0 from J; bases not matched to a gene: 6. Germline CDR1 reads SGHVS; CDR2 reads FQNEAQ. V and J are TRBV7-8 and TRBJ2-7, with TRBD2 matching over 7 bases. This clonotype was obtained from a human donor in a cohort sampled during active COVID-19. The sequencing sample was made of peripheral blood. CDR3 amino acids: CASSLVVRGSSYEQYF. The CDR3 nucleotides read TGTGCCAGCAGCTTAGTCGTACGCGGGAGCTCCTACGAGCAGTACTTC.